The 15 T cell receptor beta chains below come from one sample, sequenced in a study of blood T cell repertoires in COVID-19. The assay was immunoSEQ multiplex PCR, and TCRdb's table has in-frame clones only and misses some. The sample includes 250,000 to 350,000 clones, approximately 86% of them seen just once. Material for sequencing was peripheral blood. The receptors shown here come from a woman between 50 and 59 years old with active or convalescent COVID-19.

The V gene is TRBV7-9, the J gene TRBJ1-2; D is ambiguous. The CDR3 extends over 14 amino acids. Germline V lookup: CDR1 SEHNR, CDR2 FQNEAQ (reference sequence). V dropped 3 bases and J dropped 8 bases, with 16 bases sitting between them. The CDR3 bases are TGTGCCAGCAGCTTTCCGACTCAGAGAGGAGGCTACACCTTC. Translating gives CASSFPTQRGGYTF. Supplemented by reference TRBV7-9 and TRBJ1-2, the full variable domain reads DTGVSQNPRHKITKRGQNVTFRCDPISEHNRLYWYRQTLGQGPEFLTYFQNEAQLEKSRLLSDRFSAERPKGSFSTLEIQRTEQGDSAMYLCASSFPTQRGGYTFGSGTRLTVV.

V usage is TRBV11-2 and J usage is TRBJ2-3; 9 nucleotides match TRBD2. The germline gives CDR1 SGHAT, CDR2 FQNNGV. The V and J ends lost 1 base and 6 bases, in that order; junction bases with no gene match: 11. The CDR3 consists of 17 residues. CDR3 nucleotide sequence: TGTGCCAGCAGCTTAGCCCCGGCTAGCGGGGTCAGGGATACGCAGTATTTT. This gives the protein CASSLAPASGVRDTQYF.

The chain is built from TRBV18 and TRBJ2-2; 10 bases are shared with TRBD1. Germline V CDR1 and CDR2: KGHSH, LQKENI. The CDR3 totals 16 residues. The ends lost 3 bases at V and 5 bases at J; junction bases unmatched: 6. The CDR3 bases are TGTGCCAGCTCACCCCGACAGGGGGCGCGGACCGGGGAGCTGTTTTTT. It specifies CASSPRQGARTGELFF.

The chain is built from TRBV18 and TRBJ2-2; D gene ambiguous. V was shortened by 3 bases and J by 2 bases, with 7 bases between the two germline ends. Germline V gene sequence: CDR1 KGHSH, CDR2 LQKENI. The CDR3 spans 14 residues. The DNA for the CDR3 is TGTGCCAGCTCACCTTACAGAAACACCGGGGAGCTGTTTTTT. This sequence encodes CASSPYRNTGELFF.

In DNA, the CDR3 is TGTGCCAGCAGTTACGCCAGGGTTTATGGCTACACCTTC. Amino acids: CASSYARVYGYTF. The chain recombines TRBV6-2 or TRBV6-3 with TRBJ1-2, with D maybe TRBD1 (5 bases). Germline V gene lookup returns CDR1 MNHEY and CDR2 SVGEGT. The V end lost 2 bases, the J end lost 5 bases, and 9 bases lay between the germline ends. The CDR3 consists of 13 residues.

As for this clone: A junction end diverges from the germline sequence, so it may reflect a read error. The chain couples TRBV7-7 to TRBJ2-5; 10 bases are shared with TRBD2. The CDR3 has 16 residues. CDR1 and CDR2 (germline): SSHAT, FNYEAQ (reference sequence). The CDR3: CASSLTSGLKGETQYF. The CDR3 DNA reads TGTGCTAGCAGCTTGACTAGCGGGCTAAAAGGGGAGACCCAGTACTTC.

J is TRBJ2-7 and V is TRBV28; 7 bases are a match to TRBD1. Per the germline V gene, CDR1 is MDHEN and CDR2 is SYDVKM. The J segment lost 0 bases and the V segment lost 4 bases, leaving 6 bases of the junction unmatched. The CDR3 sequence is 15 residues long. DNA of the CDR3: TGTGCCAGCAGTTCTACAGGGGAAAGCTCCTACGAGCAGTACTTC. The encoded protein is CASSSTGESSYEQYF. Variable domain in full (rest from reference TRBV28 and TRBJ2-7): DVKVTQSSRYLVKRTGEKVFLECVQDMDHENMFWYRQDPGLGLRLIYFSYDVKMKEKGDIPEGYSVSREKKERFSLILESASTNQTSMYLCASSSTGESSYEQYFGPGTRLTVT.

The V call is TRBV30, the J call TRBJ2-1; the match to TRBD1 covers 9 bases. J was trimmed by 4 bases and V by 8 bases; bases with no gene match: 18. This CDR3 is built from 17 residues. Germline V CDR1 and CDR2: GTSNPN, SVGIG (reference sequence). The CDR3 reads CATGQGSTGRNYNEQFF. CDR3 DNA: TGTGCCACGGGACAGGGTAGCACGGGGCGGAATTACAATGAGCAGTTCTTC.

V and J are TRBV4-1 and TRBJ2-1; D may be TRBD1 (5 bases). Deletions cut 6 bases from V and 0 bases from J, with 9 bases between. The CDR3 totals 14 residues. Germline V gene sequence: CDR1 MGHRA, CDR2 YSYEKL. The CDR3 sequence: CASRTESSYNEQFF. The CDR3 region has the DNA TGCGCCAGCAGGACAGAAAGCTCCTACAATGAGCAGTTCTTC.

V usage is TRBV7-2 and J usage is TRBJ2-7; tentative D call: TRBD2 (6 bases). V lost 0 bases, J lost 1 base, and 10 bases lay in between. The CDR3 consists of 15 residues. CDR1 and CDR2 (germline): SGHTA, FQGNSA. CDR3: CASSLAGGRSYEQYF. The CDR3 bases are TGTGCCAGCAGCTTAGCGGGGGGAAGATCCTACGAGCAGTACTTC. The variable domain in full, with the rest retrieved from reference TRBV7-2 and TRBJ2-7, is GAGVSQSPSNKVTEKGKDVELRCDPISGHTALYWYRQSLGQGLEFLIYFQGNSAPDKSGLPSDRFSAERTGGSVSTLTIQRTQQEDSAVYLCASSLAGGRSYEQYFGPGTRLTVT.

CDR3 region: CASSPGRRIWEQYF. CDR3 nucleotides: TGTGCCAGTAGTCCCGGACGGAGGATCTGGGAGCAGTACTTC. The chain employs TRBV19 and TRBJ2-7; a possible D gene is TRBD2 (5 bases). The V end was cut by 5 bases, the J end by 7 bases, with 18 bases between. Per the germline V gene, CDR1 is LNHDA and CDR2 is SQIVND (reference sequence). The CDR3 contains 14 residues.

The gene calls are TRBV28 and TRBJ2-7, with D perhaps matching TRBD2 (5 bases). V lost 3 bases to trimming and J lost 0 bases, with 15 bases between them. Germline V gives CDR1 MDHEN, CDR2 SYDVKM. The CDR3 contains 16 residues. CDR3 sequence: CASSFSPGESSYEQYF. CDR3 nucleotide sequence: TGTGCCAGCAGTTTCTCCCCCGGGGAGAGCTCCTACGAGCAGTACTTC.

This clone was seen a single time. This chain joins TRBV5-4 and TRBJ2-3, with 8 bases matching TRBD1. Germline V lookup: CDR1 SGHNT, CDR2 YYREEE (reference sequence). The CDR3 loop spans 13 amino acids. Trimming cost V 1 base and J 5 bases; bases outside gene matches: 0. CDR3 protein: CASSLTGGDTQYF. Written as DNA, the CDR3 is TGTGCCAGCAGCTTGACAGGGGGAGATACGCAGTATTTT. The whole variable domain, filled in from reference TRBV5-4 and TRBJ2-3, reads ETGVTQSPTHLIKTRGQQVTLRCSSQSGHNTVSWYQQALGQGPQFIFQYYREEENGRGNFPPRFSGLQFPNYSSELNVNALELDDSALYLCASSLTGGDTQYFGPGTRLTVL.

The gene calls are TRBV5-1 and TRBJ2-1; 9 bases agree with TRBD2. The CDR3 totals 16 residues. Germline CDR1 and CDR2: SGHRS and YFSETQ. V lost 0 bases, J lost 6 bases, and 7 bases stayed unmatched. The CDR3, as DNA: TGCGCCAGCAGCTTGGGTCCTAGCGGGACTACCAATGAGCAGTTCTTC. It codes for CASSLGPSGTTNEQFF.

The chain combines TRBV20-1 with TRBJ2-1; TRBD2 matches at 7 bases. Germline V gene data show CDR1 as DFQATT and CDR2 as SNEGSKA (reference sequence). CDR3 length equals 15 residues. The V segment lost 6 bases and the J segment 6 bases; nucleotides outside the gene matches: 14. CDR3: CSASPPGGSRNEQFF. DNA of the CDR3: TGCAGTGCGAGTCCCCCCGGCGGGAGCCGCAATGAGCAGTTCTTC.